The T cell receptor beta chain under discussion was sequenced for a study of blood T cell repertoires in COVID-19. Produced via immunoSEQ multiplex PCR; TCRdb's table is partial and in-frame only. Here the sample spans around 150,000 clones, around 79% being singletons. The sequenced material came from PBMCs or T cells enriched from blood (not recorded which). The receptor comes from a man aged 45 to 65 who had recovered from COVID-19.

The CDR3 region is CASSLTSGSLFEQYF. The CDR3, as DNA: TGTGCCAGCAGCCTGACTAGCGGGAGTTTGTTCGAGCAGTACTTC. The genes are TRBV2 and TRBJ2-7, with 12 bases that match TRBD2. The V gene's germline CDR1 is SNHLY and CDR2 FYNNEI. This CDR3 region has 15 residues. Trimming cost V 6 bases and J 6 bases; bases outside gene matches: 9.